This TCR beta chain comes out of a study of response to subunit inactivated influenza vaccine. MiXCR, applied by TCRdb to the RT-PCR reads, yields one record per CDR3 protein. The data show 450,000 to 500,000 distinct CDR3 sequences, over 9.5% seen once. V gave up 1 base and J gave up 1 base, with 10 bases separating them. The CDR3 totals 15 residues. This clonotype was found many times. What it binds is not known. Study-level results: Few additional T cells are recruited per seasonal influenza vaccination, authors suggested.

The origin of this receptor is a man aged 45 to 65 who received an inactivated influenza vaccine. This chain uses TRBV12-3 or TRBV12-4 with TRBJ1-2; no definite D call. The sequenced sample was PBMCs from blood, obtained 45 days after vaccination. This chain's CDR3 is CASSLDKGLNYGYTF. The CDR3 region has the DNA TGTGCCAGCAGTTTAGATAAAGGGCTTAACTATGGCTACACCTTC.